The source of this TCR beta chain is a study of blood T cell repertoires in COVID-19. Generated by immunoSEQ multiplex PCR, the TCRdb table keeps only in-frame clones and is missing some. The data contain about 310,000 clones, around 90% of them seen just once; the ten biggest clones take up approximately 5.5%. Trimming took off 2 bases at V and 4 bases at J, with 11 bases between the two ends. The CDR3 has 14 amino acids. CDR1 is SGHTA, CDR2 FQGTGA, per germline. The chain uses TRBV7-3 and TRBJ2-5; possibly TRBD1 for D (5 bases). The specimen was PBMCs or T cells enriched from blood (not recorded which). This sequence was found in a man aged 55-75 years who had recovered from COVID-19. The CDR3 nucleotides read TGTGCCAGCAGCTTACTTGGTAGGGGAGAGACCCAGTACTTC. Its translation: CASSLLGRGETQYF.